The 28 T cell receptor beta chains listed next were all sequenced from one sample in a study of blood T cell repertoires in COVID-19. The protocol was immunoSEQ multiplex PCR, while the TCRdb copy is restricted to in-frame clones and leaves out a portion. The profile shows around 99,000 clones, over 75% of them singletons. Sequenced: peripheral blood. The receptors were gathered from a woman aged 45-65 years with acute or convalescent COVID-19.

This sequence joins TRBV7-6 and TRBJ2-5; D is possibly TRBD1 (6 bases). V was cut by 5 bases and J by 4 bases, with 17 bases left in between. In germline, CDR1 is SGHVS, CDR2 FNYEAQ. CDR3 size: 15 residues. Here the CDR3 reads CASSIRQVTSETQYF. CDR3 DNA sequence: TGTGCCAGCAGCATCCGACAGGTTACTTCAGAGACCCAGTACTTC.

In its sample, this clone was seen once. CDR3 coding DNA: TGTGCCAGCAGTTTCGAGGGGGGGACTGAAGCTTTCTTT. Amino acids: CASSFEGGTEAFF. The chain combines TRBV28 with TRBJ1-1, with a possible D match to TRBD1 (6 bases). V lost 3 bases and J 5 bases, leaving 10 bases between the germline ends. The CDR3 consists of 13 residues. The germline V gene has CDR1 MDHEN and CDR2 SYDVKM.

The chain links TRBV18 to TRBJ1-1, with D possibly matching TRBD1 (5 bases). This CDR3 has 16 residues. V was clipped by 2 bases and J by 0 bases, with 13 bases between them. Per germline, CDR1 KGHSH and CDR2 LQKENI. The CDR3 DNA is TGTGCCAGCTCACCAACCTCTAGGGGCATGAACACTGAAGCTTTCTTT. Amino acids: CASSPTSRGMNTEAFF.

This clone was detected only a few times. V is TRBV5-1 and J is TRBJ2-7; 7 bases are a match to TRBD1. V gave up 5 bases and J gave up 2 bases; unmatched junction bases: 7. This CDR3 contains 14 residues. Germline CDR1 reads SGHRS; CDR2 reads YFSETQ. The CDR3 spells CASSPDRPTYEQYF. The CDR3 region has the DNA TGCGCCAGCAGTCCGGACAGGCCTACCTACGAGCAGTACTTC.

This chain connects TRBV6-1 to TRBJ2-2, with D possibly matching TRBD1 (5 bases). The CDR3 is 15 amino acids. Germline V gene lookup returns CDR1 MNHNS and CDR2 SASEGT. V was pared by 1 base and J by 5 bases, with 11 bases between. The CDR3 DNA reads TGTGCCAGCAGTGAAGGCGGCGCAGGGACCGGGGAGCTGTTTTTT. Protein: CASSEGGAGTGELFF.

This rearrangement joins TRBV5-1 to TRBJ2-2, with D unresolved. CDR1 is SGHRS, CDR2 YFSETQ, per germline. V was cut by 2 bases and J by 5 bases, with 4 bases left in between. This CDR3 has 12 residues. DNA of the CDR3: TGCGCCAGCAGCTTCCCAACCGGGGAGCTGTTTTTT. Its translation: CASSFPTGELFF.

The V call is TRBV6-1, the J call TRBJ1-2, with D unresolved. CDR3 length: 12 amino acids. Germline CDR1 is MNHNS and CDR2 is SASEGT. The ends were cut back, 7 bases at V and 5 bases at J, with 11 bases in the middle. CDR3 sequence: CASNIPGYGYTF. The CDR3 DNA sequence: TGTGCCAGCAACATACCAGGATATGGCTACACCTTC.

CDR3 protein: CASSVSRGNTEAFF. In DNA form, the CDR3 reads TGTGCCAGCAGTGTCAGTCGGGGGAACACTGAAGCTTTCTTT. This chain links TRBV2 with TRBJ1-1; D not certain. This CDR3 spans 14 amino acids. Germline V CDR1 and CDR2: SNHLY, FYNNEI. V shed 4 bases and J shed 1 base, with 10 bases lying between them. The entire variable domain, with the rest obtained from reference TRBV2 and TRBJ1-1, is as follows: EPEVTQTPSHQVTQMGQEVILRCVPISNHLYFYWYRQILGQKVEFLVSFYNNEISEKSEIFDDQFSVERPDGSNFTLKIRSTKLEDSAMYFCASSVSRGNTEAFFGQGTRLTVV.

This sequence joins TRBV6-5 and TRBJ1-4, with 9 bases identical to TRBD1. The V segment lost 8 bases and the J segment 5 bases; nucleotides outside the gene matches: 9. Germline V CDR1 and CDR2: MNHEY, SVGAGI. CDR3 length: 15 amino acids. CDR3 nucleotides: TGTGCCAGCGGTCCTCCGGGACAGGGAAATGAAAAACTGTTTTTT. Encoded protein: CASGPPGQGNEKLFF.

The CDR3 nucleotides read TGCGCCAGCAGCTTGGAAGGGGGCGCGAGCTACACCTTC. This codes for CASSLEGGASYTF. This chain connects TRBV5-1 to TRBJ1-2, with 7 positions matching TRBD1. The CDR3 has 13 residues. CDR1 and CDR2 from the germline V gene are SGHRS and YFSETQ. Trimming removed 0 bases from V and 9 bases from J; junction bases left unmatched: 5.

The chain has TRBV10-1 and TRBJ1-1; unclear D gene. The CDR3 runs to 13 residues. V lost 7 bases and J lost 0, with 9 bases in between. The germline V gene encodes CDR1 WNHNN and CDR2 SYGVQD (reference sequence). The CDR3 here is CASKRELNTEAFF. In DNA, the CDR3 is TGCGCCAGCAAAAGAGAATTGAACACTGAAGCTTTCTTT.

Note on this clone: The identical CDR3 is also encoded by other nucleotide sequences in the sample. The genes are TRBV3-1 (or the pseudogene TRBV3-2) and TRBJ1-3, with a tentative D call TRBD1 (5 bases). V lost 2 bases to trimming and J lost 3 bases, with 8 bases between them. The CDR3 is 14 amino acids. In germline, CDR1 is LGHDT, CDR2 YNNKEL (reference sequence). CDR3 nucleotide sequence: TGTGCCAGCAGCCAACAGGGAGGTGGAAACACCATATATTTT. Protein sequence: CASSQQGGGNTIYF.

The CDR3 region is CASSLILGTEAFF. The CDR3 DNA is TGTGCCAGCAGCTTAATACTAGGGACTGAAGCTTTCTTT. The chain combines TRBV11-3 with TRBJ1-1; D remains unclear. This CDR3 contains 13 residues. Germline V lookup: CDR1 SGHNT, CDR2 YENEEA. The V end lost 2 bases, the J end lost 5 bases, and 9 bases lay between the germline ends.

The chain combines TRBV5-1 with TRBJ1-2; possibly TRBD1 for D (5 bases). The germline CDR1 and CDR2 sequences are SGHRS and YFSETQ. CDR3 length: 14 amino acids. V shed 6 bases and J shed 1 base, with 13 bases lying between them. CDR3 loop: CASKEGPGNYGYTF. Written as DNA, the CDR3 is TGCGCCAGCAAGGAGGGGCCGGGTAACTATGGCTACACCTTC.

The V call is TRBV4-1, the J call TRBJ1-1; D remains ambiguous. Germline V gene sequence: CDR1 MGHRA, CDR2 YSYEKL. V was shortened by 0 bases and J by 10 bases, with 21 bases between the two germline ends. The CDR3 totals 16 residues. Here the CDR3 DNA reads TGCGCCAGCAGCCAAGATGAAAACAGTGCCCTAAGTCGAGCTTTCTTT. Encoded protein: CASSQDENSALSRAFF.

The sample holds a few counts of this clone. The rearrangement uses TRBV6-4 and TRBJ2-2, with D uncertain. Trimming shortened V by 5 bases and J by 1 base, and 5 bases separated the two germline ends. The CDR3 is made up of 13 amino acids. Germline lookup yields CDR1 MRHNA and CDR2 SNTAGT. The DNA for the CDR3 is TGTGCCAGCAGTCGAGGGAACACCGGGGAGCTGTTTTTT. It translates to CASSRGNTGELFF.

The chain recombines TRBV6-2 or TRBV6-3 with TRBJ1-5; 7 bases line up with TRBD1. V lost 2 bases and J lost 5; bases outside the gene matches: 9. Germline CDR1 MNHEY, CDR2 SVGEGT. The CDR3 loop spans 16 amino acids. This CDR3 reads CASSYRDHRGDQPQHF. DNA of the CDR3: TGTGCCAGCAGTTACCGAGACCACAGGGGAGATCAGCCCCAGCATTTT.

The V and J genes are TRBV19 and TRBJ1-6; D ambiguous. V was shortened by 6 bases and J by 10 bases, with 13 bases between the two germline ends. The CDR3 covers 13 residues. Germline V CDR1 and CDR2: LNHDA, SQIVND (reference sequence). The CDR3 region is CASRSMGESPLHF. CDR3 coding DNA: TGTGCCAGTAGGTCTATGGGCGAGTCACCCCTCCACTTT.

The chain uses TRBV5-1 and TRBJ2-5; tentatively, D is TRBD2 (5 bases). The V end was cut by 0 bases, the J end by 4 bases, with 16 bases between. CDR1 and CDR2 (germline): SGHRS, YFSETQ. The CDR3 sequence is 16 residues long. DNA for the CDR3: TGCGCCAGCAGCTTGGCCGGCGGGCTCCATGGAGAGACCCAGTACTTC. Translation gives CASSLAGGLHGETQYF.

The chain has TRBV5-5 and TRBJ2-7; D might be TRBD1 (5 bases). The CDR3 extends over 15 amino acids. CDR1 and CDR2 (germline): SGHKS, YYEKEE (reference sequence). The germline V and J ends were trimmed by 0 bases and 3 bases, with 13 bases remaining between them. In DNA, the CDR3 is TGTGCCAGCAGCTTGGGCCAAAAGGGGCTCTACGAGCAGTACTTC. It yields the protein CASSLGQKGLYEQYF.

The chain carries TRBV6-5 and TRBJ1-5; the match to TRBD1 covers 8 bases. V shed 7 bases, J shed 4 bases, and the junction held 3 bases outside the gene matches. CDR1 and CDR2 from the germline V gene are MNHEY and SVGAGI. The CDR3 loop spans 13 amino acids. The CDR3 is CASTGQGNQPQHF. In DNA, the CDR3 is TGTGCCAGCACCGGACAGGGAAATCAGCCCCAGCATTTT.

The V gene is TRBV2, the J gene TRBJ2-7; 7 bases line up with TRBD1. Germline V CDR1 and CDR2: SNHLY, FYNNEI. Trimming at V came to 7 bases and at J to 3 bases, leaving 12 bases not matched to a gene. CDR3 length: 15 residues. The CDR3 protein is CASNRGTAAGYEQYF. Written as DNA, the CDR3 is TGTGCCAGCAACAGAGGGACAGCCGCGGGCTACGAGCAGTACTTC. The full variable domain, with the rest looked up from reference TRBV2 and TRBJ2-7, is EPEVTQTPSHQVTQMGQEVILRCVPISNHLYFYWYRQILGQKVEFLVSFYNNEISEKSEIFDDQFSVERPDGSNFTLKIRSTKLEDSAMYFCASNRGTAAGYEQYFGPGTRLTVT.

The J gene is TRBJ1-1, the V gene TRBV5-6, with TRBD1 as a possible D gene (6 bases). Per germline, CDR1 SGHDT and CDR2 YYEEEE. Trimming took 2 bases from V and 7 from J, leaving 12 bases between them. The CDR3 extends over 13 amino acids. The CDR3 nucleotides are TGTGCCAGCAGCTTTGGACAGATGGGTGAAGCTTTCTTT. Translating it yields CASSFGQMGEAFF.

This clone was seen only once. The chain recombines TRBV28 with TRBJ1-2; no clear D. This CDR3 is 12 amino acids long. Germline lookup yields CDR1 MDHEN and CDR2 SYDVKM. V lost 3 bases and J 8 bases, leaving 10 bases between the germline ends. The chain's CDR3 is CASSFGVGGYTF. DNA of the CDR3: TGTGCCAGCAGTTTCGGGGTTGGAGGCTACACCTTC.

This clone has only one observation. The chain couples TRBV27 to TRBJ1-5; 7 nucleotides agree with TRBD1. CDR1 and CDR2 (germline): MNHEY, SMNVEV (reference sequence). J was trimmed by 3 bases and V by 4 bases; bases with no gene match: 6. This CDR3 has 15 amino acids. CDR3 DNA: TGTGCCAGCAGTTCAGGAGGGGGCTTCAATCAGCCCCAGCATTTT. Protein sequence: CASSSGGGFNQPQHF.

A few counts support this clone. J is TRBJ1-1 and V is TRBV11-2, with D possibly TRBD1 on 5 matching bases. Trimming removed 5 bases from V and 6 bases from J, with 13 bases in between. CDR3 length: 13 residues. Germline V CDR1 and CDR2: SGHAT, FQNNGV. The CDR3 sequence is CASSPGMKPEAFF. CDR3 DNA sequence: TGTGCCAGCAGCCCAGGGATGAAGCCTGAAGCTTTCTTT.

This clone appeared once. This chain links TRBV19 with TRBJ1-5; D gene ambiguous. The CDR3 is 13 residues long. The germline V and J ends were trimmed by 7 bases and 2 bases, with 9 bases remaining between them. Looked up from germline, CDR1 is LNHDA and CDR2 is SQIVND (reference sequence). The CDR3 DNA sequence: TGTGCCAGTAAAAGGAGCGGCAATCAGCCCCAGCATTTT. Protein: CASKRSGNQPQHF.

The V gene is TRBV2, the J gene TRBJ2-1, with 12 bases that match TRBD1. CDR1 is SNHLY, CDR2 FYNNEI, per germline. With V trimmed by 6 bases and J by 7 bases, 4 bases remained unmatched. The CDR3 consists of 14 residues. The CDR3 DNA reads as TGTGCCAGCAGCGGGACAGGGGGCCCTAATGAGCAGTTCTTC. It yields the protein CASSGTGGPNEQFF.